This record looks at one T cell receptor beta chain sequence and its context. What it binds is unknown. These data belong to a study of T cell responses to AZD1222 COVID-19 vaccine. The method was immunoSEQ multiplex PCR; TCRdb's version includes in-frame clones alone and lacks a portion of them. The sample includes roughly 80,000 clones, 90% to 95% seen only once; the top ten take 3.5% to 5%. Findings and limits, study-wide: Donors were largely white British and mainly female; clonal diversity was possibly underestimated. Nearly half of unique spike-specific TCRs reportedly avoided B.1.351 and B.1.1.7 mutated regions.

The CDR3 runs to 16 residues. Germline V gene sequence: CDR1 SGHTA, CDR2 FQGNSA. Trimming shortened V by 5 bases and J by 3 bases, and 17 bases separated the two germline ends. The gene calls are TRBV7-2 and TRBJ1-3; perhaps TRBD1 as D (5 bases). This clonotype originated in an adult in good health. The input for sequencing was peripheral blood, taken on day 0 of MenACWY control vaccination. The CDR3 DNA is TGTGCCAGCAGCCCCGAACGCGGGGGGGTTGGAAACACCATATATTTT. This translates into CASSPERGGVGNTIYF.